These 26 T cell receptor beta chains originate from one sample sequenced in a study of T cell responses to AZD1222 COVID-19 vaccine. The assay was immunoSEQ multiplex PCR, and TCRdb's table has in-frame clones only and misses some. Found here are 80,000 to 100,000 clones, 75% to 90% of them singletons; the top ten hold under 3%. Sequences were derived from peripheral blood, sampled 28 days after the second AZD1222 dose. These receptors were collected from an adult who received the AZD1222 COVID-19 vaccine.

The V gene is TRBV3-1 (or the pseudogene TRBV3-2), the J gene TRBJ2-7, with 7 nucleotides matching TRBD1. The CDR3 sequence is 14 residues long. From germline, CDR1 is LGHDT and CDR2 YNNKEL (reference sequence). J lost 7 bases, V lost 1 base, and 7 bases had no gene match. This chain's CDR3 is CASSQGTGEGEQYF. The CDR3 nucleotides are TGTGCCAGCAGCCAAGGGACAGGCGAGGGGGAGCAGTACTTC.

This chain connects TRBV28 to TRBJ2-3; D is ambiguous. V was shortened by 6 bases and J by 4 bases, with 14 bases between the two germline ends. The CDR3 length is 14 residues. The germline V gene encodes CDR1 MDHEN and CDR2 SYDVKM. The chain's CDR3 is CASSPPLNSDTQYF. For the CDR3, the DNA is TGTGCCAGCAGCCCCCCTTTAAATTCAGATACGCAGTATTTT.

The rearrangement uses TRBV4-2 and TRBJ1-1; 9 nucleotides line up with TRBD1. Unmatched junction bases numbered 3, after V lost 0 bases and J lost 1 base. CDR1 and CDR2 from the germline V gene are LGHNA and YNFKEQ. The CDR3 has 16 residues. The CDR3 here is CASSQDPGQGNTEAFF. CDR3 coding DNA: TGTGCCAGCAGCCAAGACCCGGGACAGGGGAACACTGAAGCTTTCTTT.

The CDR3 loop reads CASSLEAVYTYEQYF. Written as DNA, the CDR3 is TGTGCCAGCAGCTTAGAGGCGGTCTATACCTACGAGCAGTACTTC. The chain employs TRBV11-2 and TRBJ2-7; D gene uncertain. The length of the CDR3 is 15 residues. Germline-derived CDR1 and CDR2 are SGHAT and FQNNGV. V was clipped by 0 bases and J by 2 bases, with 11 bases between them.

This rearrangement joins TRBV2 to TRBJ2-7; D unresolved. The V end was cut by 11 bases, the J end by 3 bases, with 17 bases between. The CDR3 runs 13 residues. Germline CDR1 reads SNHLY; CDR2 reads FYNNEI. The CDR3 nucleotides read TGTGCCGGCCAGTTGTGGGCTAGCTACGAGCAGTACTTC. It yields the protein CAGQLWASYEQYF.

The table lists this clone with a count of one. This chain connects TRBV29-1 to TRBJ1-4; D unclear. V was pared by 7 bases and J by 5 bases, with 17 bases between. CDR3 size: 14 residues. Germline V gene lookup returns CDR1 SQVTM and CDR2 ANQGSEA. The CDR3 here is CSASYQVNNEKLFF. The CDR3 region has the DNA TGCAGCGCGTCTTATCAGGTCAACAATGAAAAACTGTTTTTT. Together with reference TRBV29-1 and TRBJ1-4, the CDR3 gives the full variable domain: SAVISQKPSRDICQRGTSLTIQCQVDSQVTMMFWYRQQPGQSLTLIATANQGSEATYESGFVIDKFPISRPNLTFSTLTVSNMSPEDSSIYLCSASYQVNNEKLFFGSGTQLSVL.

The V gene is TRBV5-1, the J gene TRBJ1-6; D possibly corresponds to TRBD1 (6 bases). The length of the CDR3 is 15 residues. V lost 0 bases to trimming and J lost 5 bases, with 9 bases between them. Germline assignment: CDR1 SGHRS and CDR2 YFSETQ. The CDR3 spells CASSLGTADNSPLHF. The CDR3 DNA reads as TGCGCCAGCAGCTTGGGGACAGCGGATAATTCACCCCTCCACTTT.

V is TRBV7-8 and J is TRBJ2-5; 8 bases map to TRBD1. This CDR3 is built from 15 residues. V shed 1 base, J shed 5 bases, and the junction held 6 bases outside the gene matches. Germline CDR1 is SGHVS and CDR2 is FQNEAQ. The CDR3 loop is CASSLVEDRVETQYF. Here the CDR3 DNA reads TGTGCCAGCAGCTTAGTGGAGGACAGGGTTGAGACCCAGTACTTC.

The rearrangement joins TRBV27 to TRBJ2-7; D uncertain. CDR3 size: 15 residues. Germline assignment: CDR1 MNHEY and CDR2 SMNVEV (reference sequence). Trimming stripped 5 bases from V and 0 bases from J, with 14 bases between. CDR3 in DNA: TGTGCCAGCAGTCTGAACGGCCAGAGCTCCTACGAGCAGTACTTC. Residues: CASSLNGQSSYEQYF.

V usage is TRBV7-9 and J usage is TRBJ2-3, with 7 bases aligning to TRBD1. From germline, CDR1 is SEHNR and CDR2 FQNEAQ (reference sequence). The CDR3 is made up of 17 amino acids. V lost 5 bases to trimming and J lost 0 bases; unmatched junction nucleotides: 11. The CDR3 DNA follows: TGTGCCAGCAGCGCTCCAAGACAGGGCCCTAGCACAGATACGCAGTATTTT. Encoded protein: CASSAPRQGPSTDTQYF.

V is TRBV2 and J is TRBJ1-5, with D hard to call. Looked up from germline, CDR1 is SNHLY and CDR2 is FYNNEI. This CDR3 has 13 residues. Trimming removed 7 bases from V and 6 bases from J, with 13 bases in between. CDR3 protein: CASIVGPGQPQHF. Here the CDR3 DNA reads TGTGCCAGCATTGTCGGGCCGGGTCAGCCCCAGCATTTT.

The V gene is TRBV6-5, the J gene TRBJ2-5; D perhaps matches TRBD2 (7 bases). This CDR3 region has 14 residues. The V gene lost 2 bases and the J gene lost 1 base, with 8 bases spanning the gap. The germline V gene has CDR1 MNHEY and CDR2 SVGAGI. The CDR3 coding sequence is TGTGCCAGCAGTTACGGGGGGGCCCAAGAGACCCAGTACTTC. This translates into CASSYGGAQETQYF.

This clone was counted between two and nine times. The CDR3 loop reads CASSPEIPFNYGYTF. CDR3 nucleotides: TGTGCCAGCAGTCCAGAGATCCCGTTTAACTATGGCTACACCTTC. The genes are TRBV2 and TRBJ1-2; D is uncertain. Germline loops: CDR1 SNHLY, CDR2 FYNNEI. The CDR3 is made up of 15 amino acids. V lost 5 bases and J lost 1, with 14 bases in between.

This chain links TRBV7-3 with TRBJ2-1; either TRBD1 or TRBD2 may supply D (6 bases each). CDR3 length: 14 residues. Trimming took 2 bases from V and 7 from J, leaving 12 bases between them. Germline V gene lookup returns CDR1 SGHTA and CDR2 FQGTGA. This CDR3 is CASSLYGGTNEQFF. For the CDR3, the DNA is TGTGCCAGCAGCTTATACGGGGGCACGAATGAGCAGTTCTTC.

The chain couples TRBV9 to TRBJ1-5; the D is unclear. The CDR3 is 13 residues long. Germline assignment: CDR1 SGDLS and CDR2 YYNGEE. Trimming stripped 0 bases from V and 5 bases from J, with 6 bases between. CDR3 bases: TGTGCCAGCAGCGTAGGGGTTGATCAGCCCCAGCATTTT. Its translation is CASSVGVDQPQHF. Full variable domain (outside the CDR3, taken from reference TRBV9 and TRBJ1-5): DSGVTQTPKHLITATGQRVTLRCSPRSGDLSVYWYQQSLDQGLQFLIQYYNGEERAKGNILERFSAQQFPDLHSELNLSSLELGDSALYFCASSVGVDQPQHFGDGTRLSIL.

V and J are TRBV7-2 and TRBJ2-7; D is ambiguous. The V and J ends lost 0 bases and 3 bases respectively, with 6 bases between them. The CDR3 spans 13 residues. CDR1 is SGHTA, CDR2 FQGNSA, per germline. CDR3 DNA: TGTGCCAGCAGCTTAGCGAACAGCTACGAGCAGTACTTC. Protein: CASSLANSYEQYF. The whole variable domain, remainder taken from reference TRBV7-2 and TRBJ2-7, is GAGVSQSPSNKVTEKGKDVELRCDPISGHTALYWYRQSLGQGLEFLIYFQGNSAPDKSGLPSDRFSAERTGGSVSTLTIQRTQQEDSAVYLCASSLANSYEQYFGPGTRLTVT.

This clone was seen just once. The genes are TRBV7-9 and TRBJ2-1; D uncertain. V was trimmed by 2 bases and J by 3 bases, leaving 8 bases between them. CDR1 is SEHNR, CDR2 FQNEAQ, per germline (reference sequence). The CDR3 sequence is 14 residues long. The DNA of the CDR3 is TGTGCCAGCAGCTTAAAGGCTCACTACAATGAGCAGTTCTTC. Translation gives CASSLKAHYNEQFF.

J is TRBJ2-3 and V is TRBV5-8; TRBD2 aligns across 11 bases. V shed 4 bases, J shed 1 base, and the junction held 5 bases outside the gene matches. The germline V gene encodes CDR1 SGHTS and CDR2 YDEGEE. The length of the CDR3 is 16 residues. The CDR3 bases are TGTGCCAGCAGCCGGGGACTAGCGGAAGGCACAGATACGCAGTATTTT. Protein product: CASSRGLAEGTDTQYF.

V is TRBV13 and J is TRBJ1-1; D remains unclear. Per germline, CDR1 PRHDT and CDR2 FYEKMQ (reference sequence). This CDR3 spans 14 amino acids. V lost 4 bases and J lost 5, with 14 bases in between. The DNA of the CDR3 is TGTGCCAGCAGCTCCCGCGGGTCTGGAACTGAAGCTTTCTTT. It is translated as CASSSRGSGTEAFF. Looking up the rest from reference TRBV13 and TRBJ1-1 gives the full variable domain: AAGVIQSPRHLIKEKRETATLKCYPIPRHDTVYWYQQGPGQDPQFLISFYEKMQSDKGSIPDRFSAQQFSDYHSELNMSSLELGDSALYFCASSSRGSGTEAFFGQGTRLTVV.

A few counts support this clone. This chain links TRBV4-2 with TRBJ2-6; D remains unclear. This CDR3 region has 17 residues. Trimming took off 0 bases at V and 1 base at J, with 10 bases between the two ends. CDR1 LGHNA and CDR2 YNFKEQ come from the germline V gene. CDR3 region: CASSQDVVSSGANVLTF. The CDR3 nucleotides read TGTGCCAGCAGCCAAGATGTCGTGAGTTCTGGGGCCAACGTCCTGACTTTC.

The chain combines TRBV2 with TRBJ1-5; 7 nucleotides match TRBD1. Trimming removed 6 bases from V and 3 bases from J; junction bases left unmatched: 5. This CDR3 comprises 14 residues. Germline V gene data show CDR1 as SNHLY and CDR2 as FYNNEI. The CDR3 reads CASRSDRDNQPQHF. CDR3 DNA sequence: TGTGCCAGCAGATCCGACAGGGACAATCAGCCCCAGCATTTT.

J is TRBJ1-1 and V is TRBV27; 7 bases line up with TRBD1. This CDR3 has 16 amino acids. Germline values: CDR1 MNHEY, CDR2 SMNVEV (reference sequence). Germline trimming cut 7 bases from V and 1 base from J; bases unmatched to any gene: 12. CDR3 in DNA: TGTGCCAGCAACACCGACAGGGCCCCCTCGAACACTGAAGCTTTCTTT. It codes for CASNTDRAPSNTEAFF.

V and J are TRBV19 and TRBJ2-2; possible D gene TRBD1, 8 bases. Germline CDR1 and CDR2: LNHDA and SQIVND (reference sequence). V was trimmed by 6 bases and J by 6 bases, leaving 17 bases between them. There are 15 residues in the CDR3. CDR3 protein: CASSWTGRGPGELFF. The CDR3 nucleotides are TGTGCCAGTAGCTGGACAGGGAGGGGTCCCGGGGAGCTGTTTTTT. The whole variable domain, filled in from reference TRBV19 and TRBJ2-2, reads DGGITQSPKYLFRKEGQNVTLSCEQNLNHDAMYWYRQDPGQGLRLIYYSQIVNDFQKGDIAEGYSVSREKKESFPLTVTSAQKNPTAFYLCASSWTGRGPGELFFGEGSRLTVL.

The chain couples TRBV7-2 to TRBJ2-1; D gene uncertain. Trimming pared 1 base from V and 2 bases from J, leaving 9 bases between. The CDR3 contains 15 residues. Germline V CDR1 and CDR2: SGHTA, FQGNSA. As DNA, the CDR3 is TGTGCCAGCAGCTTAGAAGGTCTTCCCTACAATGAGCAGTTCTTC. Translated: CASSLEGLPYNEQFF.

The V call is TRBV14, the J call TRBJ2-4; TRBD2 agrees at 10 bases. The CDR3 contains 17 residues. Germline-derived CDR1 and CDR2 are SGHDN and FVKESK. J was trimmed by 4 bases and V by 6 bases; bases with no gene match: 12. The CDR3 is CASRIPYRTSGKNIQYF. CDR3 DNA sequence: TGTGCCAGCAGGATACCTTACAGGACTAGCGGAAAAAACATTCAGTACTTC.

The rearrangement uses TRBV13 and TRBJ1-1; TRBD1 might be the D (5 bases). CDR3 length equals 15 residues. Germline V gene sequence: CDR1 PRHDT, CDR2 FYEKMQ (reference sequence). V lost 2 bases and J 1 base, leaving 11 bases between the germline ends. CDR3 loop: CASSLLRDQNTEAFF. The CDR3 nucleotides read TGTGCCAGCAGCTTATTAAGGGACCAGAACACTGAAGCTTTCTTT.